The 11 T cell receptor beta chains given below trace back to one sample, sequenced in a study of low-dose radiotherapy and immunotherapy resistance in tumors. TRAV- and TRBV-specific primers primed first-strand cDNA, covering alpha and beta chains. Amplification of TCRs used a constant-region primer and V-primer adapter for roughly 22 PCR cycles. TCRdb processed the reads anew with MiXCR; each CDR3 protein has one entry. The table lists tens of thousands of distinct CDR3 sequences, about 25% of them singletons. Indicated time point: after trial treatment. The treatment denotes: LDRT plus nivolumab, ipilimumab, low-dose cyclophosphamide and aspirin (RACIN trial). The starting material was PBMCs, obtained after low-dose radiotherapy plus immunotherapy. Receptors originate from a male donor with prostate cancer.

In this sample, this clonotype turned up many times. The chain uses TRBV4-1 and TRBJ2-3; D uncertain. CDR3 length equals 15 residues. The germline V gene encodes CDR1 MGHRA and CDR2 YSYEKL. V lost 2 bases to trimming and J lost 0 bases, with 9 bases between them. The CDR3 loop is CASSQPSVSTDTQYF. CDR3 DNA: TGCGCCAGCAGCCAACCCAGCGTAAGCACAGATACGCAGTATTTT.

This clonotype was detected many times. The chain couples TRBV5-1 to TRBJ2-7; D uncertain. Trimming left V 4 bases short and J 0 bases short, with 20 bases between. CDR1 is SGHRS and CDR2 is YFSETQ in the germline V gene. CDR3 size: 17 residues. CDR3 protein: CASSAVFLVSFSYEQYF. Here the CDR3 DNA reads TGCGCCAGCAGCGCCGTCTTCCTAGTGTCTTTCTCCTACGAGCAGTACTTC.

This clonotype has just a few counts. This likely stems from a read error, as it lies one base from a far larger clone. This chain links TRBV29-1 with TRBJ2-1; D unresolved. The CDR3 has 13 residues. The V end lost 5 bases, the J end lost 10 bases, and 18 bases lay between the germline ends. Germline CDR1 SQVTM, CDR2 ANQGSEA. Here the CDR3 DNA reads TGCAGCGTTCAGAAGGAAAACTCCTACGAGCAGTTCTTC. As protein: CSVQKENSYEQFF.

In regard to this clonotype: Given a far larger clone just one base away, this is likely a sequencing read error. The chain links TRBV25-1 to TRBJ2-1, with TRBD2 matching 8 bases. CDR3 length equals 17 residues. The V gene's germline CDR1 is MGHDK and CDR2 SYGVNS. The CDR3: CTSRGPRQREMRHEQFF. CDR3 in DNA: TGTACCAGCAGAGGCCCTAGACAGCGGGAGATGAGGCATGAGCAGTTCTTC.

In this sample, this clonotype turned up many times. The chain is built from TRBV5-1 and TRBJ2-1; D not certain. V lost 3 bases to trimming and J lost 7 bases, with 14 bases between them. Germline loops: CDR1 SGHRS, CDR2 YFSETQ. The length of the CDR3 is 14 residues. CDR3 loop: CASSSSNILNEQFF. CDR3 nucleotides: TGCGCCAGCAGCTCCTCTAATATCTTGAATGAGCAGTTCTTC.

Concerning this clonotype: The DNA is omitted, as the CDR3 cannot be located on it reliably, and the CDR3 follows TCRdb's listing. This chain links TRBV3-1 with TRBJ2-2; no DNA check was done on the table's D call, TRBD2. The CDR3 totals 19 residues, both ends included. CDR1 is LGHDT, CDR2 YNNKEL, per germline (reference sequence). CDR3 loop: CASSHFAGVTNTGELFFFF.

This clonotype was found many times. This chain connects TRBV28 to TRBJ2-7, with TRBD2 matching over 9 bases. V shed 8 bases and J 4 bases; nucleotides not matched to a gene: 24. Germline V CDR1 and CDR2: MDHEN, SYDVKM. This CDR3 is built from 19 residues. CDR3: CASLLSIHFRLAVSYEQYF. As DNA, the CDR3 is TGTGCCAGCCTACTCTCAATACACTTCCGACTAGCGGTCTCTTACGAGCAGTACTTC.

This clonotype was seen a single time. The chain employs TRBV5-1 and TRBJ2-1; the D call may be TRBD1 or TRBD2 (5 bases each). Deletions cut 6 bases from V and 6 bases from J, with 13 bases between. This CDR3 is 13 amino acids long. Per germline, CDR1 SGHRS and CDR2 YFSETQ. CDR3 DNA sequence: TGCGCCAGCAATCCAGGGACGGCCAATGAGCAGTTCTTC. Encoded protein: CASNPGTANEQFF. Using reference TRBV5-1 and TRBJ2-1 for the parts outside the CDR3, the full variable domain is KAGVTQTPRYLIKTRGQQVTLSCSPISGHRSVSWYQQTPGQGLQFLFEYFSETQRNKGNFPGRFSGRQFSNSRSEMNVSTLELGDSALYLCASNPGTANEQFFGPGTRLTVL.

This clonotype was recorded at least ten times. This chain uses TRBV2 with TRBJ1-5, with D unresolved. In germline, CDR1 is SNHLY, CDR2 FYNNEI. The CDR3 length is 15 residues. Trimming removed 2 bases at V and 3 bases at J, with 11 bases between. The DNA for the CDR3 is TGTGCCAGCAGTGAATATGGGGTCAACAATCAGCCCCAGCATTTT. Protein: CASSEYGVNNQPQHF.

As to this clonotype: With a far larger clone one base away, a read error is the likely cause. The rearrangement links TRBV11-2 to TRBJ2-5; 13 bases map to TRBD2. After removal of 5 bases from V and 5 bases from J, the junction contained 11 bases not matched to a gene. Germline CDR1 is SGHAT and CDR2 is FQNNGV. CDR3 length: 17 residues. The CDR3 loop is CASSRGPSGLAGETQYF. The CDR3 coding sequence is TGTGCCAGCAGCAGAGGCCCCTCGGGACTAGCGGGGGAGACCCAGTACTTC.

This clonotype has ten or more counts. The V and J genes are TRBV10-3 and TRBJ1-6; tentatively, D is TRBD1 (5 bases). Trimming pared 2 bases from V and 7 bases from J, leaving 9 bases between. Germline values: CDR1 ENHRY, CDR2 SYGVKD. The CDR3 is made up of 14 amino acids. CDR3 bases: TGTGCCATCAGTGAGCTGCAGGGAAATTCACCCCTCCACTTT. Amino acid sequence: CAISELQGNSPLHF.